This passage covers 2 T cell receptor beta chains from one sample sequenced in a study of T cells in Graves' hyperthyroidism and ophthalmopathy. Using RNA transcripts as the source, TCR beta CDR3 regions were amplified. Initially, a first-round RT-PCR of the TCR CDR3 employed the HTBI primer set. Each CDR3 protein gets one entry after TCRdb re-called the multiplex PCR reads with MiXCR. The sample consists of approximately 400,000 distinct CDR3 sequences, about 15% of them appearing once. The sequencing sample was made of blood. The receptor source for this set is a woman aged 55-69 years with Graves' hyperthyroidism.

Ten or more counts support this clonotype. The chain couples TRBV24-1 to TRBJ2-2; 7 nucleotides agree with TRBD2. The trim removed 0 bases at V and 5 bases at J, leaving 5 bases unmatched. The germline CDR1 and CDR2 sequences are KGHDR and SFDVKD. The CDR3 extends over 16 amino acids. This CDR3 is CATSDLRGSGTGELFF. The DNA for the CDR3 is TGTGCCACCAGTGATTTGCGCGGGAGCGGGACCGGGGAGCTGTTTTTT.

CDR3 in amino acids: CASSIVGGYTF. The CDR3 DNA follows: TGTGCCAGTAGTATAGTCGGGGGCTACACCTTC. V gene TRBV11-3 combines with J gene TRBJ1-2; D is uncertain. Germline values: CDR1 SGHNT, CDR2 YENEEA. The ends were cut back, 9 bases at V and 8 bases at J, with 13 bases in the middle. The CDR3 is 11 amino acids.